These 10 T cell receptor beta chains were all obtained from the same sample, sequenced in a study of T cells in localized non-small cell lung cancer. Method: immunoSEQ multiplex PCR; TCRdb's copy keeps in-frame clones and lacks some. This table holds about 6,400 clones, roughly 89% found once. Specimen: peripheral blood, collected before any cancer treatment. Source of these receptors: a male donor at least 60 years old with stage I lung adenocarcinoma.

This clone has just one count. This chain uses TRBV4-2 with TRBJ2-2; 9 positions match TRBD2. J was trimmed by 0 bases and V by 0 bases; bases with no gene match: 5. Germline V gene lookup returns CDR1 LGHNA and CDR2 YNFKEQ. CDR3 length: 18 residues. The CDR3 DNA sequence: TGTGCCAGCAGCCAAGATTCTGTAGCGGGAGCGAACACCGGGGAGCTGTTTTTT. This encodes CASSQDSVAGANTGELFF.

This clone was picked up a small number of times. V gene TRBV27 combines with J gene TRBJ2-7; TRBD2 might be the D (5 bases). Deletions cut 5 bases from V and 4 bases from J, with 18 bases between. Per germline, CDR1 MNHEY and CDR2 SMNVEV (reference sequence). This CDR3 comprises 15 residues. In DNA form, the CDR3 reads TGTGCCAGCAGTCCAGAGACATCGGGAATTTACGAGCAGTACTTC. Its protein is CASSPETSGIYEQYF.

This clone was recorded a few times. The rearrangement links TRBV15 to TRBJ1-3, with D possibly matching TRBD1 (6 bases). Germline V gene data show CDR1 as LNHNV and CDR2 as YYDKDF (reference sequence). V lost 0 bases to trimming and J lost 2 bases, with 17 bases between them. The CDR3 runs 18 residues. CDR3 bases: TGTGCCACCAGCAGAGAGGAACAGGGAGATATCGCTGGAAACACCATATATTTT. Translating gives CATSREEQGDIAGNTIYF. The full variable domain, with the rest looked up from reference TRBV15 and TRBJ1-3, is DAMVIQNPRYQVTQFGKPVTLSCSQTLNHNVMYWYQQKSSQAPKLLFHYYDKDFNNEADTPDNFQSRRPNTSFCFLDIRSPGLGDTAMYLCATSREEQGDIAGNTIYFGEGSWLTVV.

The rearrangement uses TRBV29-1 and TRBJ2-5; D is ambiguous. V lost 3 bases to trimming and J lost 5 bases, with 13 bases between them. Germline V lookup: CDR1 SQVTM, CDR2 ANQGSEA. The CDR3 has 13 amino acids. The CDR3: CSVETDNLETQYF. The CDR3 nucleotides are TGCAGCGTTGAGACCGACAACTTGGAGACCCAGTACTTC.

The chain joins TRBV11-2 to TRBJ1-6; D uncertain. The CDR3 length is 15 residues. V lost 2 bases and J lost 0, with 5 bases in between. Germline CDR1 SGHAT, CDR2 FQNNGV. DNA for the CDR3: TGTGCCAGCAGCTTACGTAGCTCCTATAATTCACCCCTCCACTTT. This gives the protein CASSLRSSYNSPLHF.

The CDR3 nucleotides are TGTGCCAGTAGTCAGGACAGGGAGTACGGGGGCTACACCTTC. It encodes CASSQDREYGGYTF. J is TRBJ1-2 and V is TRBV19; 8 bases agree with TRBD1. CDR1 LNHDA and CDR2 SQIVND come from the germline V gene (reference sequence). V gave up 5 bases and J gave up 8 bases; unmatched junction bases: 10. The CDR3 contains 14 residues.

This chain uses TRBV6-6 with TRBJ1-2; 7 nucleotides match TRBD1. V was clipped by 6 bases and J by 7 bases; unmatched bases: 8. The V gene's germline CDR1 is MNHNY and CDR2 SVGAGI (reference sequence). CDR3 size: 13 residues. CDR3: CASSTGEYGGYTF. The CDR3 bases are TGTGCCAGCAGCACAGGGGAATACGGTGGCTACACCTTC.

This chain uses TRBV6-1 with TRBJ2-7; 9 nucleotides match TRBD1. The CDR3 totals 15 residues. Germline CDR1 MNHNS, CDR2 SASEGT. Losses at the gene ends were 7 bases for V and 2 bases for J; bases not matched to a gene: 9. The CDR3: CASTRGGTGTYEQYV. CDR3 DNA sequence: TGTGCCAGCACCCGGGGAGGGACAGGGACCTACGAGCAGTACGTC.

This chain joins TRBV27 and TRBJ1-2; D is undetermined. Trimming shortened V by 7 bases and J by 3 bases, and 12 bases separated the two germline ends. Germline V lookup: CDR1 MNHEY, CDR2 SMNVEV (reference sequence). This CDR3 has 13 amino acids. CDR3 in DNA: TGTGCCAGCATCTCGTCAGGTGACTATGGCTACACCTTC. Its translation: CASISSGDYGYTF.

This chain links TRBV2 with TRBJ1-5; TRBD1 might be the D (5 bases). CDR1 is SNHLY and CDR2 is FYNNEI in the germline V gene. CDR3 size: 15 residues. Trimming cost V 4 bases and J 4 bases, with 14 bases left between them. The CDR3 loop reads CASSVPGLKNQPQHF. For the CDR3, the DNA is TGTGCCAGCAGTGTCCCGGGACTCAAAAATCAGCCCCAGCATTTT.